Sequencing of this T cell receptor beta chain was carried out in a study of identical twins. About this clonotype: Its antigen is not known.

Germline V lookup: CDR1 SNHLY, CDR2 FYNNEI. CDR3 length: 15 amino acids. The V gene end was trimmed by 7 bases and the J gene end by 3 bases; junction bases not matched to a gene: 11. Study-wide results and caveats: Within beta out-of-frame sequences, the excess sharing observed between twins was weaker. Models, which agreed with sharing between unrelated individuals, nonetheless underestimated the out-of-frame TCR alpha sharing seen in monozygotic twins. Insertions ran lower in abundant cord blood beta clonotypes, though not in memory repertoires.

A universal primer site was created by template switching, with the cDNA bearing unique molecular identifiers. In TCRdb, the 5' RACE reads were re-called with MiXCR into one record per CDR3 protein. The sample has roughly 240,000 distinct CDR3 sequences, roughly 7.5% seen once. These data were also filed under a second study, of yellow fever vaccine responses in identical twins.

Sequenced sample: CD8+ T cells sorted from blood. This sequence joins TRBV2 and TRBJ2-7; 8 bases are shared with TRBD2. The receptor's source is a woman under 30 in good health. The CDR3 coding sequence is TGTGCCAGCAACGATCGGGCGGGAGGCTACTACGAGCAGTACTTC. Encoded protein: CASNDRAGGYYEQYF.